These 23 T cell receptor beta chains came from one sample sequenced in a study of blood T cell repertoires in COVID-19. The assay was immunoSEQ multiplex PCR, and TCRdb's table has in-frame clones only and misses some. The table includes around 170,000 clones, roughly 78% detected once. Specimen: peripheral blood. These receptors all come from a man aged 70 or older with active or convalescent COVID-19.

V and J are TRBV4-1 and TRBJ2-3, with 13 nucleotides matching TRBD2. The V and J ends lost 0 bases and 7 bases, in that order; junction bases with no gene match: 13. CDR1 and CDR2 (germline): MGHRA, YSYEKL. The CDR3 runs 19 residues. As DNA, the CDR3 is TGCGCCAGCAGCCAAGAAGGGGCTCCGGGACTAGCGGGAACAAATACGCAGTATTTT. Amino acid sequence: CASSQEGAPGLAGTNTQYF.

The genes are TRBV10-3 and TRBJ1-2; weak D call: TRBD1 (6 bases). This CDR3 comprises 14 residues. Looked up from germline, CDR1 is ENHRY and CDR2 is SYGVKD. Trimming took off 5 bases at V and 1 base at J, with 11 bases between the two ends. CDR3 DNA: TGTGCCATCAGTAGACAGGAGATTAACTATGGCTACACCTTC. Protein sequence: CAISRQEINYGYTF.

This chain joins TRBV4-2 and TRBJ2-5, with 9 bases fitting TRBD2. This CDR3 has 16 residues. In germline, CDR1 is LGHNA, CDR2 YNFKEQ. Unmatched junction bases numbered 3, after V lost 1 base and J lost 0 bases. The chain's CDR3 is CASSQALAGDQETQYF. Here the CDR3 DNA reads TGTGCCAGCAGCCAAGCATTAGCGGGGGACCAAGAGACCCAGTACTTC.

This clone was found once. The chain links TRBV19 to TRBJ1-1; the match to TRBD1 covers 7 bases. This CDR3 is built from 16 residues. Unmatched junction bases numbered 10, after V lost 6 bases and J lost 0 bases. CDR1 and CDR2 (germline): LNHDA, SQIVND (reference sequence). The CDR3 DNA follows: TGTGCCAGTAGGTTCGGTGAAACAGGGGTGAACACTGAAGCTTTCTTT. Its translation is CASRFGETGVNTEAFF.

Concerning this clone itself: The sample carries other DNA sequences with the same CDR3. The V and J genes are TRBV28 and TRBJ1-2; D is perhaps TRBD1 (5 bases). This CDR3 has 13 residues. The germline gives CDR1 MDHEN, CDR2 SYDVKM. V was trimmed by 3 bases and J by 8 bases, leaving 13 bases between them. The DNA of the CDR3 is TGTGCCAGCAGTTTGGGGCAGGGTTACGGCTACACCTTC. Protein sequence: CASSLGQGYGYTF.

The chain combines TRBV4-1 with TRBJ2-7; D remains unclear. Trimming left V 1 base short and J 3 bases short, with 13 bases between. This CDR3 is 15 amino acids long. The germline gives CDR1 MGHRA, CDR2 YSYEKL. CDR3 DNA sequence: TGCGCCAGCAGCCAAGGTATCGTCGGAGTCTACGAGCAGTACTTC. The encoded protein is CASSQGIVGVYEQYF.

This chain joins TRBV28 and TRBJ1-2; D remains unclear. V dropped 9 bases and J dropped 2 bases, with 16 bases sitting between them. The germline V gene encodes CDR1 MDHEN and CDR2 SYDVKM. This CDR3 contains 14 residues. Here the CDR3 reads CASQLSGANYGYTF. In DNA form, the CDR3 reads TGTGCCAGTCAGCTATCGGGAGCGAACTATGGCTACACCTTC.

The chain joins TRBV24-1 to TRBJ2-1; possibly TRBD2 for D (5 bases). Between the trimmed V and J ends, which lost 0 bases and 4 bases, there was a span of 12 bases. CDR1 KGHDR and CDR2 SFDVKD come from the germline V gene. The CDR3 is 16 residues long. In nucleotides, the CDR3 is TGTGCCACCAGTGATTTGAGTAGCGTATGGTACAATGAGCAGTTCTTC. Translation gives CATSDLSSVWYNEQFF.

In its sample, this clone was seen once. V gene TRBV12-3 or TRBV12-4 combines with J gene TRBJ1-1, with a possible D match to TRBD1 (6 bases). With 4 bases removed from V and 5 bases from J, the gap between germline ends came to 11 bases. CDR3 length: 13 amino acids. The CDR3 protein is CASSYRVETEAFF. In DNA form, the CDR3 reads TGTGCCAGCAGTTACAGGGTTGAGACTGAAGCTTTCTTT.

The chain uses TRBV4-1 and TRBJ1-3; TRBD1 aligns across 11 bases. V dropped 2 bases and J dropped 2; count of bases not matched to a gene: 5. This CDR3 spans 17 amino acids. Germline lookup yields CDR1 MGHRA and CDR2 YSYEKL. The DNA for the CDR3 is TGCGCCAGCAGCCAAATACCGGGACAGGGGGCTGGAAACACCATATATTTT. Translating gives CASSQIPGQGAGNTIYF.

This chain joins TRBV28 and TRBJ2-5; 7 positions agree with TRBD2. Germline V lookup: CDR1 MDHEN, CDR2 SYDVKM. The CDR3 sequence is 12 residues long. V was pared by 9 bases and J by 5 bases, with 6 bases of the junction left unmatched. The CDR3 bases are TGTGCCAGTAGACTAGCAGGGGAGACCCAGTACTTC. Its protein is CASRLAGETQYF.

The rearrangement joins TRBV5-4 to TRBJ2-7, with 8 bases matching TRBD1. Trimming at V came to 0 bases and at J to 6 bases, leaving 5 bases not matched to a gene. Germline V gene sequence: CDR1 SGHNT, CDR2 YYREEE (reference sequence). This CDR3 has 14 amino acids. The CDR3 is CASSLGDRPPEQYF. CDR3 DNA: TGTGCCAGCAGCTTGGGGGACAGGCCACCCGAGCAGTACTTC.

V usage is TRBV27 and J usage is TRBJ1-5; a weak D match, TRBD1 (5 bases). V was shortened by 6 bases and J by 4 bases, with 19 bases between the two germline ends. This CDR3 is built from 16 residues. Germline CDR1 reads MNHEY; CDR2 reads SMNVEV (reference sequence). The DNA of the CDR3 is TGTGCCAGCAGCCCGACATCCTGGGGCGCGAATCAGCCCCAGCATTTT. It yields the protein CASSPTSWGANQPQHF.

Here the CDR3 reads CASSLARRGTGELFF. For the CDR3, the DNA is TGTGCCAGTTCTCTAGCGCGACGGGGCACCGGGGAGCTGTTTTTT. This chain links TRBV6-6 with TRBJ2-2; TRBD2 might be the D (6 bases). The germline gives CDR1 MNHNY, CDR2 SVGAGI (reference sequence). V shed 9 bases and J shed 4 bases, with 18 bases lying between them. The CDR3 is 15 amino acids.

The chain uses TRBV5-1 and TRBJ1-2; 8 bases agree with TRBD1. The V gene end was trimmed by 0 bases and the J gene end by 3 bases; junction bases not matched to a gene: 4. Germline V lookup: CDR1 SGHRS, CDR2 YFSETQ. This CDR3 has 15 amino acids. This CDR3 is CASSLETGVHYGYTF. In DNA form, the CDR3 reads TGCGCCAGCAGCTTGGAGACAGGGGTACACTATGGCTACACCTTC.

In this sample, this clone turned up a few times. The V and J genes are TRBV3-1 (or the pseudogene TRBV3-2) and TRBJ2-7; 10 bases are a match to TRBD1. Germline V gene sequence: CDR1 LGHDT, CDR2 YNNKEL (reference sequence). There are 13 residues in the CDR3. The V gene end was trimmed by 7 bases and the J gene end by 7 bases; junction bases not matched to a gene: 7. CDR3 sequence (DNA): TGTGCCAGCAAAGGGACAGGGGTTGGGGAGCAGTACTTC. This translates into CASKGTGVGEQYF.

The chain carries TRBV19 and TRBJ2-5, with 11 bases fitting TRBD2. This CDR3 spans 14 amino acids. CDR1 and CDR2 (germline): LNHDA, SQIVND (reference sequence). Germline trimming cut 3 bases from V and 4 bases from J; bases unmatched to any gene: 1. CDR3 residues: CASSISGGGETQYF. CDR3 nucleotides: TGTGCCAGTAGTATTAGCGGGGGGGGAGAGACCCAGTACTTC.

The V and J genes are TRBV6-1 and TRBJ2-3; D remains ambiguous. CDR1 is MNHNS, CDR2 SASEGT, per germline. With 1 base removed from V and 9 bases from J, the gap between germline ends came to 17 bases. The CDR3 runs 15 residues. The CDR3 loop is CASSEGVVREETQYF. The CDR3 DNA follows: TGTGCCAGCAGTGAAGGTGTTGTAAGAGAGGAGACGCAGTATTTT.

V and J are TRBV18 and TRBJ1-1, with D possibly matching TRBD1 (6 bases). The CDR3 is 15 amino acids. Trimming took 5 bases from V and 0 from J, leaving 13 bases between them. Germline-derived CDR1 and CDR2 are KGHSH and LQKENI. The CDR3 coding sequence is TGTGCCAGCTCAGCGGGGGGGGCGGTGAACACTGAAGCTTTCTTT. Its protein product is CASSAGGAVNTEAFF.

The genes are TRBV10-2 and TRBJ2-1; weak D call: TRBD1 (5 bases). Germline V gives CDR1 WSHSY, CDR2 SAAADI. Trimming left V 3 bases short and J 1 base short, with 13 bases between. The length of the CDR3 is 16 residues. This chain's CDR3 is CASSDRVKKSYNEQFF. The CDR3 bases are TGCGCCAGCAGTGACAGGGTCAAAAAGTCCTACAATGAGCAGTTCTTC.

As for this clone: The sample has other DNA sequences that encode this CDR3 too. The rearrangement joins TRBV29-1 to TRBJ1-1; D unresolved. CDR3 length: 12 residues. Looked up from germline, CDR1 is SQVTM and CDR2 is ANQGSEA. Trimming left V 3 bases short and J 1 base short, with 6 bases between. Here the CDR3 reads CSVDRGNTEAFF. CDR3 nucleotide sequence: TGCAGCGTTGACCGGGGGAACACTGAAGCTTTCTTT.

The V call is TRBV30, the J call TRBJ2-3, with 13 bases aligning to TRBD2. CDR1 GTSNPN and CDR2 SVGIG come from the germline V gene (reference sequence). The trim removed 5 bases at V and 4 bases at J, leaving 0 bases unmatched. This CDR3 is built from 13 residues. The CDR3 here is CAWGTSGADTQYF. Here the CDR3 DNA reads TGTGCCTGGGGGACTAGCGGGGCAGATACGCAGTATTTT.

J is TRBJ1-2 and V is TRBV6-6, with TRBD1 as a possible D gene (5 bases). Per the germline V gene, CDR1 is MNHNY and CDR2 is SVGAGI (reference sequence). The CDR3 runs 15 residues. Deletions cut 6 bases from V and 3 bases from J, with 17 bases between. CDR3 sequence (DNA): TGTGCCAGCAGCCCCCGCGGGGGGGTGGACTATGGCTACACCTTC. Amino acids: CASSPRGGVDYGYTF.